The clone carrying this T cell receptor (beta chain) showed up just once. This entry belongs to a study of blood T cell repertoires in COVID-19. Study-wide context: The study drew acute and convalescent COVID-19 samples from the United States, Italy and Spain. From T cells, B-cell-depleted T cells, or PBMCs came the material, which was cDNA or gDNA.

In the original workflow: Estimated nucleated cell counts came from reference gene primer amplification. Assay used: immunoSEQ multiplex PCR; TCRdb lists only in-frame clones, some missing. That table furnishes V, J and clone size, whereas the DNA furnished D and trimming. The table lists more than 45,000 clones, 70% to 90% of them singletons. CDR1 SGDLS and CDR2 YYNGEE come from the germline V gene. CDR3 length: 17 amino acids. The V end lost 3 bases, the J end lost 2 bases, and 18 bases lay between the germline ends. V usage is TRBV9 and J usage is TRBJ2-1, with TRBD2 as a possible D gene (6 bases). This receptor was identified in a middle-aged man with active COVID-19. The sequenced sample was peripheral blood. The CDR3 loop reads CASSARGRGGTYNEQFF. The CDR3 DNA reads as TGTGCCAGCAGCGCCCGAGGTAGGGGAGGCACCTACAATGAGCAGTTCTTC.